The 7 T cell receptor beta chains reported below all come from one sample, sequenced in a study of CD8+ T cells in alopecia areata. Once RNA had been extracted, it was reverse transcribed into cDNA to act as the sequencing template. Sequencing was performed with immunoSEQ multiplex PCR; in TCRdb, only in-frame clones are kept and a portion is missing. The repertoire holds around 100,000 clones, around 59% seen once, with 7.5% to 9% in the top ten. Sequencing was performed on CD4+ T cells sorted from blood. These receptors all come from a human donor in good health.

The chain is built from TRBV5-1 and TRBJ1-1; the D gene is possibly TRBD1 (6 bases). The CDR3 spans 14 residues. Trimming removed 1 base from V and 4 bases from J, with 11 bases in between. Germline V gene lookup returns CDR1 SGHRS and CDR2 YFSETQ. The CDR3 DNA reads TGCGCCAGCAGCTTGAATAAAGGGGGCACTGAAGCTTTCTTT. This translates into CASSLNKGGTEAFF.

This sequence joins TRBV29-1 and TRBJ1-2, with TRBD1 matching over 7 bases. The length of the CDR3 is 15 residues. Germline V gene data show CDR1 as SQVTM and CDR2 as ANQGSEA. Losses at the gene ends were 0 bases for V and 7 bases for J; bases not matched to a gene: 11. CDR3 sequence (DNA): TGCAGCGTTGAAGATCAGAGACAGGGTTTAGTTGGCTACACCTTC. Translating it yields CSVEDQRQGLVGYTF.

This sequence joins TRBV2 and TRBJ1-1; TRBD1 is a possible D gene (6 bases). This CDR3 is built from 14 residues. Trimming removed 5 bases at V and 1 base at J, with 11 bases between. From germline, CDR1 is SNHLY and CDR2 FYNNEI. CDR3 amino acids: CASSFGQRNTEAFF. CDR3 nucleotide sequence: TGTGCCAGCAGTTTCGGACAGAGGAACACTGAAGCTTTCTTT. The variable domain in full, with the rest retrieved from reference TRBV2 and TRBJ1-1, is EPEVTQTPSHQVTQMGQEVILRCVPISNHLYFYWYRQILGQKVEFLVSFYNNEISEKSEIFDDQFSVERPDGSNFTLKIRSTKLEDSAMYFCASSFGQRNTEAFFGQGTRLTVV.

This chain uses TRBV30 with TRBJ1-4; TRBD1 is a possible D gene (5 bases). The V and J ends lost 0 bases and 10 bases respectively, with 18 bases between them. CDR1 is GTSNPN and CDR2 is SVGIG in the germline V gene (reference sequence). The CDR3 covers 15 residues. The CDR3 DNA follows: TGTGCCTGGAGTGTATCGGGGACTCCTCTAGGAAAACTGTTTTTT. Translating gives CAWSVSGTPLGKLFF.

This clone was counted between two and nine times. The rearrangement links TRBV9 to TRBJ1-5, with D perhaps TRBD1 (6 bases). The CDR3 runs 16 residues. Trimming took 3 bases from V and 7 from J, leaving 20 bases between them. In germline, CDR1 is SGDLS, CDR2 YYNGEE. CDR3 protein: CASSARAYRARQPQHF. In nucleotides, the CDR3 is TGTGCCAGCAGCGCCCGAGCGTACAGGGCTCGCCAGCCCCAGCATTTT.

The CDR3 sequence is CATSRGTSGGHRQETQYF. Here the CDR3 DNA reads TGTGCCACCAGCAGAGGTACTAGCGGGGGACACCGTCAAGAGACCCAGTACTTC. This rearrangement joins TRBV15 to TRBJ2-5, with TRBD2 identical over 11 bases. This CDR3 has 18 residues. CDR1 is LNHNV, CDR2 YYDKDF, per germline (reference sequence). After removal of 1 base from V and 2 bases from J, the junction contained 9 bases not matched to a gene.

This sequence joins TRBV29-1 and TRBJ1-2; D unresolved. Trimming took 3 bases from V and 0 from J, leaving 14 bases between them. Germline-derived CDR1 and CDR2 are SQVTM and ANQGSEA. The CDR3 length is 15 residues. CDR3 nucleotide sequence: TGCAGCGTTGACGGCGGCATGGGTGCTAACTATGGCTACACCTTC. This translates into CSVDGGMGANYGYTF. Supplemented by reference TRBV29-1 and TRBJ1-2, the full variable domain reads SAVISQKPSRDICQRGTSLTIQCQVDSQVTMMFWYRQQPGQSLTLIATANQGSEATYESGFVIDKFPISRPNLTFSTLTVSNMSPEDSSIYLCSVDGGMGANYGYTFGSGTRLTVV.